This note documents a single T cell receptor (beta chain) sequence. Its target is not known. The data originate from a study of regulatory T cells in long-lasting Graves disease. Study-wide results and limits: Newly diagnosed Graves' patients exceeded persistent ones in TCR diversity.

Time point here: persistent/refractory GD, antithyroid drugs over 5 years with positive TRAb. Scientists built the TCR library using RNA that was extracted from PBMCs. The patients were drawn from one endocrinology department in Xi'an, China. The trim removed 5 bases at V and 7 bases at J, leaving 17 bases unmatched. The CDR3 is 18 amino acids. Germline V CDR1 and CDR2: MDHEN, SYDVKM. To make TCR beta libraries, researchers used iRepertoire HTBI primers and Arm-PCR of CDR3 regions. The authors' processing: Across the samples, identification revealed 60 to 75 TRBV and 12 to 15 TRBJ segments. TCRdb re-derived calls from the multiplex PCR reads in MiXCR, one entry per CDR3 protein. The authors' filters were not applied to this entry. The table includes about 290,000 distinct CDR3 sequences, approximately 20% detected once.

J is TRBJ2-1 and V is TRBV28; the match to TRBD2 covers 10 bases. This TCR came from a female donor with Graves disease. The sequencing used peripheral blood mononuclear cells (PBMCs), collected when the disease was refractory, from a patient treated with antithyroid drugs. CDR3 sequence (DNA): TGTGCCAGCAGTCCTACCCCCCTAGCGGGAGTGAGACAGAATGAGCAGTTCTTC. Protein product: CASSPTPLAGVRQNEQFF.